This is a list of T cell receptor beta chains from one sample in a study of T cells in Graves' hyperthyroidism and ophthalmopathy. TCRdb re-analysed the multiplex PCR reads in MiXCR, keeping a single row per CDR3 protein. The sample holds fewer than 350,000 distinct CDR3 sequences; roughly 15% are singletons and the top ten take 30%. Source material: blood. The receptors here all came from a woman between 50 and 59 years old with Graves' hyperthyroidism that later progressed to Graves' ophthalmopathy. The CDR3 runs from the conserved cysteine through the conserved F or W. A D gene is named only where the DNA matches it firmly. For some rows the clone size is stated as once, few or many, or as a class when expanded; others skip it.

D	size	V	J	CDR3	DNA
TRBD1	few	TRBV10-3	TRBJ2-1	CAISGDRDGANEQFF	TGTGCCATCAGTGGGGACAGGGATGGGGCCAATGAGCAGTTCTTC
.	.	TRBV20-1	TRBJ1-1	CSARPDMNTEAFF	TGCAGTGCTAGACCAGACATGAACACTGAAGCTTTCTTT
.	many	TRBV20-1	TRBJ2-7	CSAPPNRDLPYEQYF	TGCAGTGCCCCGCCTAACCGGGACCTACCCTACGAGCAGTACTTC
.	few	TRBV20-1	TRBJ1-4	CSARGSPGTEKLFF	TGCAGTGCTAGAGGTAGCCCAGGAACGGAAAAACTGTTTTTT
.	many	TRBV11-2	TRBJ2-7	CASSLGRGDPYEQYF	TGTGCCAGCAGCTTAGGTAGGGGGGATCCCTACGAGCAGTACTTC
TRBD2	many	TRBV9	TRBJ2-3	CASSRLAGGPEWGDTQYF	TGTGCCAGCAGCAGACTAGCGGGAGGGCCCGAATGGGGAGATACGCAGTATTTT
TRBD2	.	TRBV6-1	TRBJ2-2	CASSSLKREGDTGELFF	TGTGCCAGCAGTTCGTTAAAGCGGGAGGGGGACACCGGGGAGCTGTTTTTT
TRBD2	few	TRBV9	TRBJ2-7	CASSVMKRDCSYEQYF	TGTGCCAGCAGCGTCATGAAGCGGGACTGCTCCTACGAGCAGTACTTC
.	many	TRBV9	TRBJ1-5	CASSELGQLNQPQHF	TGTGCCAGCAGCGAGCTAGGACAGCTCAATCAGCCCCAGCATTTT
.	few	TRBV6-1	TRBJ1-4	CASQQNRGLNEKLFF	TGTGCCAGCCAACAAAACCGGGGCCTTAATGAAAAACTGTTTTTT
.	many	TRBV7-3	TRBJ1-1	CASSQSFGTEAFF	TGTGCCAGCAGCCAGAGCTTTGGGACTGAAGCTTTCTTT
.	many	TRBV20-1	TRBJ2-4	CSARAPSLNIQYF	TGCAGTGCTCGCGCCCCGTCCTTAAACATTCAGTACTTC
.	many	TRBV24-1	TRBJ2-3	CATSDLAGRDSTDTQYF	TGTGCCACCAGTGATTTGGCAGGGCGGGATAGCACAGATACGCAGTATTTT
.	few	TRBV10-3	TRBJ2-2	CAISTSGNTGELFF	TGTGCCATCTCTACGTCGGGAAACACCGGGGAGCTGTTTTTT
TRBD1	.	TRBV4-2	TRBJ2-1	CASSQDGQGVYNEQFF	TGTGCCAGCAGCCAAGATGGACAGGGGGTATACAATGAGCAGTTCTTC
.	many	TRBV19	TRBJ1-3	CATAVAGNTIYF	TGTGCCACTGCCGTTGCGGGAAACACCATATATTTT
.	many	TRBV7-9	TRBJ2-7	CASSIPGSHNYEQYF	TGTGCCAGCAGCATCCCAGGGTCTCATAACTACGAGCAGTACTTC
.	.	TRBV24-1	TRBJ2-1	CATSDSSHYNEQFF	TGTGCCACCAGTGATTCTTCCCATTACAATGAGCAGTTCTTC
TRBD1	many	TRBV18	TRBJ1-1	CASSPPGQQAFF	TGTGCCAGCTCACCACCGGGACAGCAAGCTTTCTTT
TRBD2	many	TRBV2	TRBJ2-3	CASKRGEGTDTQYF	TGTGCCAGCAAGCGGGGGGAGGGCACAGATACGCAGTATTTT
.	many	TRBV28	TRBJ1-1	CAVNPAVNTEAFF	TGTGCCGTCAACCCGGCGGTTAACACTGAAGCTTTCTTT
.	many	TRBV28	TRBJ1-6	CASSLRLGGLNSPLHF	TGTGCCAGCAGTTTACGTCTCGGGGGGCTTAATTCACCCCTCCACTTT
TRBD2	.	TRBV5-4	TRBJ2-5	CASSPGLAGPQETQYF	TGCGCCAGCAGCCCCGGACTAGCGGGGCCCCAAGAGACCCAGTACTTC
TRBD1	many	TRBV5-1	TRBJ2-7	CATSQDRGFDEQYF	TGCGCCACCTCTCAGGACAGGGGGTTCGACGAGCAGTACTTC
TRBD1	few	TRBV19	TRBJ2-7	CASSTGTGGRYEQYF	TGTGCCAGTAGTACCGGGACAGGGGGCAGGTACGAGCAGTACTTC
TRBD1	many	TRBV11-2	TRBJ2-5	CASSLDKQGSQETQYF	TGTGCCAGCAGCTTAGACAAACAGGGGAGCCAAGAGACCCAGTACTTC
TRBD2	many	TRBV20-1	TRBJ2-7	CSAPRAGGLAQYEQYF	TGCAGTGCTCCAAGGGCGGGGGGACTAGCGCAATACGAGCAGTACTTC
.	many	TRBV28	TRBJ1-1	CASSYLTETNTEAFF	TGTGCCAGCAGTTACCTGACGGAGACCAACACTGAAGCTTTCTTT
TRBD2	many	TRBV5-6	TRBJ2-1	CASSLWEGSYNEQFF	TGTGCCAGCAGCTTGTGGGAGGGGTCCTACAATGAGCAGTTCTTC
.	many	TRBV29-1	TRBJ2-3	CSVGQITDTQYF	TGCAGCGTTGGGCAGATCACAGATACGCAGTATTTT
.	many	TRBV28	TRBJ2-7	CASSLTLMGTYEQYF	TGTGCCAGCAGTTTGACCCTCATGGGGACCTACGAGCAGTACTTC
TRBD1	many	TRBV6-1	TRBJ1-1	CASSSMGQLNTEAFF	TGTGCCAGCAGTTCCATGGGACAGTTGAACACTGAAGCTTTCTTT
.	few	TRBV5-1	TRBJ2-5	CASSLAGQGETQYF	TGCGCCAGCAGCTTGGCGGGGCAGGGGGAGACCCAGTACTTC
TRBD1	many	TRBV3-1	TRBJ2-7	CASSQASSDRGLDYEQYF	TGTGCCAGCAGCCAAGCCTCCTCGGACAGGGGACTCGACTACGAGCAGTACTTC
.	many	TRBV6-1	TRBJ1-5	CASSPNRGNQPQHF	TGTGCCAGCAGCCCTAATCGGGGCAATCAGCCCCAGCATTTT
.	many	TRBV18	TRBJ2-7	CASSPLDIIGYEQYF	TGTGCCAGCTCACCACTTGACATTATCGGCTACGAGCAGTACTTC
TRBD2	many	TRBV28	TRBJ2-5	CASSFLPGRTSGYETQYF	TGTGCCAGCAGTTTCCTTCCGGGGCGGACTAGCGGATATGAGACCCAGTACTTC
.	many	TRBV6-1	TRBJ1-2	CASSAQGSDYGYTF	TGTGCCAGCAGCGCCCAGGGGAGTGACTATGGCTACACCTTC
.	many	TRBV2	TRBJ2-2	CASSVGGELFF	TGTGCCAGCAGTGTTGGCGGGGAGCTGTTTTTT
.	.	TRBV20-1	TRBJ2-2	CSAGQNTGELFF	TGCAGTGCTGGGCAGAACACCGGGGAGCTGTTTTTT
TRBD1	few	TRBV20-1	TRBJ2-3	CSANHRGNTDTQYF	TGCAGTGCTAACCACAGGGGGAACACAGATACGCAGTATTTT
.	many	TRBV12-3/TRBV12-4	TRBJ1-4	CASRPLLATNEKLFF	TGTGCCAGCAGGCCCCTCTTGGCAACTAATGAAAAACTGTTTTTT
.	many	TRBV7-9	TRBJ1-1	CASIHWGGRTTEAFF	TGTGCCAGCATCCACTGGGGGGGACGGACTACGGAAGCTTTCTTT
.	few	TRBV4-1	TRBJ2-3	CASSRPPAGPGTDTQYF	TGCGCCAGCAGTCGACCCCCGGCAGGGCCTGGCACAGATACGCAGTATTTT
.	many	TRBV28	TRBJ1-2	CASLSGGRRGYTF	TGTGCCAGCCTGAGTGGGGGGAGACGTGGCTACACCTTC
.	many	TRBV18	TRBJ1-2	CASSPRKTDTVNYGYTF	TGTGCCAGCTCACCCCGAAAGACGGACACGGTGAACTATGGCTACACCTTC
TRBD2	many	TRBV6-2/TRBV6-3	TRBJ2-5	CASSPGTTQETQYF	TGTGCCAGCAGTCCCGGGACTACCCAAGAGACCCAGTACTTC
TRBD1	many	TRBV11-2	TRBJ2-7	CASSRTGTGGLKAYEQYF	TGTGCCAGCAGCCGAACCGGGACAGGGGGCCTCAAGGCCTACGAGCAGTACTTC
.	.	TRBV6-1	TRBJ1-4	CASSPTVTNEKLFF	TGTGCCAGCAGTCCGACAGTAACTAATGAAAAACTGTTTTTT
.	.	TRBV24-1	TRBJ1-4	CATSGSPNEKLFF	TGTGCCACCAGTGGGTCGCCCAATGAAAAACTGTTTTTT
.	.	TRBV7-2	TRBJ1-6	CASSWGRRGNSPLHF	TGTGCCAGCAGCTGGGGGCGCCGGGGTAATTCACCCCTCCACTTT
.	.	TRBV15	TRBJ2-7	CATSRTRGGGEQYF	TGTGCCACCAGCAGGACTAGGGGGGGTGGCGAGCAGTACTTC
.	few	TRBV19	TRBJ1-1	CASSPTWGNTEAFF	TGTGCCAGTAGTCCCACTTGGGGGAACACTGAAGCTTTCTTT
.	many	TRBV12-3/TRBV12-4	TRBJ1-5	CASSLNSNQPQHF	TGTGCCAGCAGTTTGAATAGCAATCAGCCCCAGCATTTT
.	many	TRBV11-2	TRBJ2-2	CASSPRGAGELFF	TGTGCCAGCAGCCCCAGGGGGGCCGGGGAGCTGTTTTTT